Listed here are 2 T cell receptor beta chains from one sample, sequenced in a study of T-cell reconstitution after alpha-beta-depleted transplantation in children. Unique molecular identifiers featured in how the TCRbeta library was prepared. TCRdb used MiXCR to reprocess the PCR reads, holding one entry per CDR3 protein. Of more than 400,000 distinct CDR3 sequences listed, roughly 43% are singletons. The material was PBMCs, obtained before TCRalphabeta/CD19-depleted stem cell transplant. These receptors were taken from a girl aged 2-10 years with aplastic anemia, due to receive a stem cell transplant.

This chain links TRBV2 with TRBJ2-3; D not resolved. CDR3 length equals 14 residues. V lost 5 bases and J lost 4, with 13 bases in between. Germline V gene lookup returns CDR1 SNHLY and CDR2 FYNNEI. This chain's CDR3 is CASSLPGPADTQYF. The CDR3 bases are TGTGCCAGCAGTCTCCCAGGCCCCGCAGATACGCAGTATTTT.

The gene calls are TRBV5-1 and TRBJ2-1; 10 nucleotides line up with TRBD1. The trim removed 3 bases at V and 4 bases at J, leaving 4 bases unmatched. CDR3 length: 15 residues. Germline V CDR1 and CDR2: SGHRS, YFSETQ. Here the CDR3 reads CASSSPGQGYNEQFF. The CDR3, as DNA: TGCGCCAGCAGCTCCCCGGGACAGGGGTACAATGAGCAGTTCTTC.